These 5 T cell receptor beta chains originate from one sample sequenced in a study of post-analysis software for immune sequencing data. Points from the study as a whole: Five or six TRBV segments, TRBV5-6, TRBV5-1 and TRBV20-1 among them, were found more frequent in patients than controls.

Their antigen targets remain unknown. Presence of unique molecular identifiers characterized the TCR beta cDNA libraries. One entry per CDR3 protein results from TCRdb running MiXCR on the PCR reads. The sample lists roughly 800,000 distinct CDR3 sequences; roughly 29% were seen once. The sample consisted of blood. These receptors originate from a girl aged 5 to 17 with multiple sclerosis.

This chain connects TRBV2 to TRBJ2-5; D may be TRBD2 (6 bases). The CDR3 has 15 amino acids. Trimming stripped 6 bases from V and 2 bases from J, with 16 bases between. Looked up from germline, CDR1 is SNHLY and CDR2 is FYNNEI. CDR3 sequence reads: CASRPGLLFQETQYF. The CDR3 nucleotides read TGTGCCAGCAGGCCGGGACTTCTGTTTCAAGAGACCCAGTACTTC.

The V call is TRBV7-2, the J call TRBJ2-3; TRBD2 matches at 8 bases. V lost 7 bases to trimming and J lost 4 bases; unmatched junction nucleotides: 7. CDR3 length: 14 amino acids. Germline loops: CDR1 SGHTA, CDR2 FQGNSA. CDR3 DNA: TGTGCCAGCAAAAGCGGGAGTGCGGCAGATACGCAGTATTTT. It codes for CASKSGSAADTQYF.

This rearrangement joins TRBV5-1 to TRBJ2-3; D gene uncertain. This CDR3 comprises 14 residues. V gave up 6 bases and J gave up 4 bases, with 15 bases separating them. Germline V CDR1 and CDR2: SGHRS, YFSETQ. CDR3 region: CASTPKDGPDTQYF. CDR3 coding DNA: TGCGCCAGCACCCCGAAGGACGGTCCAGATACGCAGTATTTT.

This clonotype was detected only a few times. This rearrangement joins TRBV9 to TRBJ1-5; D is uncertain. Germline V gene lookup returns CDR1 SGDLS and CDR2 YYNGEE. The V end was cut by 4 bases, the J end by 5 bases, with 13 bases between. There are 14 residues in the CDR3. The CDR3 is CASSPLGNHQPQHF. For the CDR3, the DNA is TGTGCCAGCAGCCCCCTCGGGAACCATCAGCCCCAGCATTTT.

The rearrangement uses TRBV20-1 and TRBJ2-5; no definite D call. With 2 bases removed from V and 2 bases from J, the gap between germline ends came to 9 bases. The germline gives CDR1 DFQATT, CDR2 SNEGSKA (reference sequence). There are 13 residues in the CDR3. CDR3 sequence: CSARRIVQETQYF. CDR3 DNA: TGCAGTGCTAGAAGGATTGTACAAGAGACCCAGTACTTC.